What follows is one T cell receptor (beta chain) and its context. Its antigen is unidentified. Some clones are missing from TCRdb's copy, which holds only in-frame ones; the method was immunoSEQ multiplex PCR. Of 85,000 to 95,000 clones in the sample, 90% to 95% were seen once. The entry originates in a study of Tregs in tolerant kidney transplant recipients. General study results and limits: Expanding Tregs on activated donor B cells appeared to best identify donor-specific TCRbeta clones. This study did not directly address biological reproducibility.

Germline CDR1 SGHRS, CDR2 YFSETQ. This CDR3 comprises 16 residues. V was pared by 2 bases and J by 5 bases, with 8 bases of the junction left unmatched. Thawed PBMCs were FACS-sorted into unstimulated CD4+CD25+CD127- regulatory T cells, CD4+CD25- non-regulatory cells, CD4 and CD8 cells. The TCR comes from a human donor in good health. The chain links TRBV5-1 to TRBJ2-2; 8 bases are shared with TRBD2. The material sequenced was CD8+ T cells from blood. CDR3 residues: CASSLTGTRRTGELFF. The CDR3 coding sequence is TGCGCCAGCAGCTTAACCGGGACTAGGAGGACCGGGGAGCTGTTTTTT.